The source of this T cell receptor (beta chain) is a study of early T cells in non-severe SARS-CoV-2 infection. Study-level findings and limits: VDJdb matching favored anti-spike CD8 responses, missing private and CD4 specificities.

The CDR3 spans 15 residues. Germline CDR1 LGHDT, CDR2 YNNKEL (reference sequence). The trim removed 4 bases at V and 1 base at J, leaving 2 bases unmatched. At least ten counts were recorded for this clonotype. Its antigen is still unknown. Molecules of cDNA were individually given unique molecular identifiers that were attached to them. TCRdb reprocessed the 5' RACE reads via MiXCR and lists one record per CDR3 protein. The data hold 65,000 to 95,000 distinct CDR3 sequences, with 14% to 15% observed a single time. The clonotype originates from an adult who was a healthcare worker with PCR-confirmed SARS-CoV-2 infection or an uninfected control (not recorded which). The sequencing input was whole blood. This chain links TRBV3-1 with TRBJ2-3; 10 bases are shared with TRBD2. Here the CDR3 DNA reads TGTGCCAGCAGCCCCGGGACTAGCGGCACAGATACGCAGTATTTT. This sequence encodes CASSPGTSGTDTQYF.